This TCR beta chain was documented in a study of T-cell reconstitution after alpha-beta-depleted transplantation in children. Using unique molecular identifiers, the investigators prepared the TCRbeta library. TCRdb redid the calling of the PCR reads with MiXCR, one entry per CDR3 protein. This table holds hundreds of thousands of distinct CDR3 sequences, about an eighth found once. The CDR3 sequence is 14 residues long. V shed 8 bases and J shed 5 bases, with 18 bases lying between them. Per the germline V gene, CDR1 is SEHNR and CDR2 is FQNEAQ (reference sequence). This sequence was found in a girl between 2 and 10 years old with congenital amegakaryocytic thrombocytopenia, due to receive a stem cell transplant. The chain has TRBV7-9 and TRBJ1-2, with D possibly matching TRBD1 (6 bases). The starting material was PBMCs, obtained before TCRalphabeta/CD19-depleted stem cell transplant. CDR3: CASSSEGGTYGYTF. CDR3 DNA: TGTGCCAGCTCATCAGAGGGGGGGACATATGGCTACACCTTC.